This T cell receptor beta chain was found in a study of human T cells and chemical hapten exposure. The CDR3 runs to 12 residues. Germline CDR1 is MNHEY and CDR2 is SVGEGT. The ends lost 5 bases at V and 9 bases at J; junction bases unmatched: 5. In TCRdb, the RACE reads were re-called with MiXCR into one record per CDR3 protein. The table includes about 360,000 distinct CDR3 sequences, under 9% detected once. This clonotype was found many times. The time point here: patch test 1, 2 weeks after DPC sensitization. Noted treatment: therapeutic diphenylcyclopropenone sensitization with weekly scalp DPC. This TCR was recovered from a woman aged 18-29 years with alopecia areata. Some clones in this sample may be carry-over from other donors' samples. The sequencing here drew on whole blood, taken in connection with sensitization to the hapten diphenylcyclopropenone (DPC). V usage is TRBV6-2 or TRBV6-3 and J usage is TRBJ1-1, with 8 bases that match TRBD1. The CDR3 loop reads CASSLDRGKAFF. CDR3 DNA: TGTGCCAGCAGTCTCGACAGGGGTAAAGCTTTCTTT.